One and the same sample provided the 26 T cell receptor beta chains below, sequenced in a study of T cells in localized non-small cell lung cancer. The repertoire was sequenced with immunoSEQ multiplex PCR; TCRdb's copy has only in-frame clones and lacks some. The data show fewer than 20,000 clones, about 89% seen once. The sample was peripheral blood, taken before any cancer treatment. The receptors here all came from a woman aged 40-70 years with stage I lung adenocarcinoma.

Comment on this clone: The junction and the germline gene differ at one end; a read error may be behind it. The chain joins TRBV7-8 to TRBJ2-7, with D uncertain. CDR1 and CDR2 from the germline V gene are SGHVS and FQNEAQ. This CDR3 spans 15 amino acids. The DNA for the CDR3 is TGTGCCAGCAGCGTAGCCGGACCCCTCTCCTACGAGCAGTACTTC. Its protein product is CASSVAGPLSYEQYF.

CDR3: CASSLDMNTEAFF. The CDR3 DNA follows: TGTGCCAGCAGCTTAGATATGAACACTGAAGCTTTCTTT. This chain joins TRBV7-9 and TRBJ1-1; D call uncertain. The CDR3 sequence is 13 residues long. V was shortened by 1 base and J by 0 bases, with 3 bases between the two germline ends. Germline CDR1 SEHNR, CDR2 FQNEAQ (reference sequence). The entire variable domain, with the rest obtained from reference TRBV7-9 and TRBJ1-1, is as follows: DTGVSQNPRHKITKRGQNVTFRCDPISEHNRLYWYRQTLGQGPEFLTYFQNEAQLEKSRLLSDRFSAERPKGSFSTLEIQRTEQGDSAMYLCASSLDMNTEAFFGQGTRLTVV.

The V and J genes are TRBV5-6 and TRBJ1-2; 7 bases agree with TRBD1. The CDR3 has 14 residues. With 4 bases clipped from V and 8 bases from J, the junction kept 11 bases outside the gene matches. Germline values: CDR1 SGHDT, CDR2 YYEEEE. CDR3 residues: CASSTGQTTRGYTF. The CDR3 bases are TGTGCCAGCAGCACGGGACAGACTACTAGAGGCTACACCTTC.

For the CDR3, the DNA is TGTGCCAGCAGCTTAGCCCCTCAACCGGGTGAGCAGTTCTTC. Protein product: CASSLAPQPGEQFF. This chain connects TRBV5-8 to TRBJ2-1; D gene ambiguous. Germline V CDR1 and CDR2: SGHTS, YDEGEE. The V end was cut by 2 bases, the J end by 9 bases, with 15 bases between. This CDR3 is built from 14 residues.

The rearrangement uses TRBV2 and TRBJ1-1; no clear D. This CDR3 is built from 13 residues. From germline, CDR1 is SNHLY and CDR2 FYNNEI. V was pared by 1 base and J by 10 bases, with 13 bases between. CDR3 in amino acids: CASSEVMAQAAFF. The DNA of the CDR3 is TGTGCCAGCAGTGAAGTTATGGCTCAGGCAGCTTTCTTT.

The chain recombines TRBV9 with TRBJ2-1, with D tentatively TRBD1 (5 bases). The ends were cut back, 0 bases at V and 3 bases at J, with 13 bases in the middle. The CDR3 consists of 16 residues. Germline V CDR1 and CDR2: SGDLS, YYNGEE. This CDR3 reads CASSVGGPSYYNEQFF. The CDR3 coding sequence is TGTGCCAGCAGCGTAGGGGGCCCTTCCTACTACAATGAGCAGTTCTTC.

The chain uses TRBV6-5 and TRBJ2-7, with D tentatively TRBD1 (5 bases). Looked up from germline, CDR1 is MNHEY and CDR2 is SVGAGI. V was shortened by 0 bases and J by 0 bases, with 9 bases between the two germline ends. The CDR3 totals 15 residues. CDR3 residues: CASSYSRDSSYEQYF. Written as DNA, the CDR3 is TGTGCCAGCAGTTACTCGAGAGACAGCTCCTACGAGCAGTACTTC.

This clone showed up just once. The chain uses TRBV19 and TRBJ2-5, with TRBD1 matching 8 bases. The V gene end was trimmed by 4 bases and the J gene end by 6 bases; junction bases not matched to a gene: 4. This CDR3 spans 13 amino acids. The germline V gene has CDR1 LNHDA and CDR2 SQIVND (reference sequence). CDR3 in DNA: TGTGCCAGTAGTACCCGACAGGGGCAGACCCAGTACTTC. Its protein product is CASSTRQGQTQYF.

This clone was seen only once. V gene TRBV9 combines with J gene TRBJ1-2, with a tentative D call TRBD1 (6 bases). This CDR3 comprises 13 residues. From germline, CDR1 is SGDLS and CDR2 YYNGEE. With 4 bases removed from V and 4 bases from J, the gap between germline ends came to 11 bases. The CDR3 sequence: CASSPRGGYGYTF. The CDR3 DNA is TGTGCCAGCAGCCCCAGGGGTGGCTATGGCTACACCTTC.

The chain is built from TRBV10-3 and TRBJ2-2; no clear D. V lost 6 bases, J lost 3 bases, and 2 bases lay in between. This CDR3 contains 11 residues. CDR1 ENHRY and CDR2 SYGVKD come from the germline V gene. DNA for the CDR3: TGTGCCATCAGCGACACCGGGGAGCTGTTTTTT. This sequence encodes CAISDTGELFF.

The chain links TRBV2 to TRBJ1-5, with D tentatively TRBD1 (6 bases). Trimming removed 0 bases at V and 7 bases at J, with 16 bases between. Germline CDR1 is SNHLY and CDR2 is FYNNEI. This CDR3 is 16 amino acids long. The CDR3 sequence is CASSEAWGRGRQPQHF. The CDR3 DNA follows: TGTGCCAGCAGTGAAGCGTGGGGCAGGGGCAGACAGCCCCAGCATTTT.

V gene TRBV5-1 combines with J gene TRBJ2-7; D unresolved. Trimming stripped 0 bases from V and 2 bases from J, with 15 bases between. This CDR3 has 16 residues. Looked up from germline, CDR1 is SGHRS and CDR2 is YFSETQ. CDR3 in DNA: TGCGCCAGCAGCTTGGGCTGGGGAAGGATGGCCTACGAGCAGTACTTC. Translating it yields CASSLGWGRMAYEQYF.

This clone was seen only a few times. This chain connects TRBV18 to TRBJ2-5; TRBD2 agrees at 13 bases. The DNA end is a closer match to TRBJ2-7, so the J assignment may be wrong. Germline V gene lookup returns CDR1 KGHSH and CDR2 LQKENI. The CDR3 covers 15 residues. CDR3 protein: CASSPGLAGDYEQYF. In nucleotides, the CDR3 is TGTGCCAGCTCACCCGGACTAGCGGGGGACTACGAGCAGTACTTC.

This clone was seen a handful of times. This sequence joins TRBV30 and TRBJ2-5; D gene unclear. The V gene lost 2 bases and the J gene lost 4 bases, with 8 bases spanning the gap. The CDR3 has 12 residues. CDR1 is GTSNPN, CDR2 SVGIG, per germline (reference sequence). The CDR3, as DNA: TGTGCCTGGAGTCCGGGTGCAGAGACCCAGTACTTC. Its translation: CAWSPGAETQYF. The entire variable domain, with the rest obtained from reference TRBV30 and TRBJ2-5, is as follows: SQTIHQWPATLVQPVGSPLSLECTVEGTSNPNLYWYRQAAGRGLQLLFYSVGIGQISSEVPQNLSASRPQDRQFILSSKKLLLSDSGFYLCAWSPGAETQYFGPGTRLLVL.

J is TRBJ1-1 and V is TRBV15; D is unclear. V was shortened by 3 bases and J by 1 base, with 3 bases between the two germline ends. Germline CDR1 and CDR2: LNHNV and YYDKDF (reference sequence). This CDR3 region has 12 residues. The CDR3 DNA sequence: TGTGCCACCAGCAGGAGGAACACTGAAGCTTTCTTT. It specifies CATSRRNTEAFF.

The chain is built from TRBV11-2 and TRBJ2-3; tentative D call: TRBD2 (5 bases). This CDR3 is 15 amino acids long. Germline loops: CDR1 SGHAT, CDR2 FQNNGV. Trimming pared 6 bases from V and 0 bases from J, leaving 13 bases between. In DNA form, the CDR3 reads TGTGCCAGCAGAGTCCAAGGAGGTAGCACAGATACGCAGTATTTT. Protein product: CASRVQGGSTDTQYF. Looking up the rest from reference TRBV11-2 and TRBJ2-3 gives the full variable domain: EAGVAQSPRYKIIEKRQSVAFWCNPISGHATLYWYQQILGQGPKLLIQFQNNGVVDDSQLPKDRFSAERLKGVDSTLKIQPAKLEDSAVYLCASRVQGGSTDTQYFGPGTRLTVL.

This chain connects TRBV6-1 to TRBJ2-5; 9 bases are shared with TRBD1. CDR3 size: 15 residues. V lost 3 bases, J lost 5 bases, and 7 bases stayed unmatched. The germline CDR1 and CDR2 sequences are MNHNS and SASEGT. CDR3 DNA: TGTGCCAGCAGTGACTGGGACAGGGCGGGGGAGACCCAGTACTTC. Protein: CASSDWDRAGETQYF.

This chain uses TRBV5-4 with TRBJ2-7; possibly TRBD1 for D (5 bases). V lost 4 bases and J 2 bases, leaving 10 bases between the germline ends. The germline V gene has CDR1 SGHNT and CDR2 YYREEE (reference sequence). The CDR3 spans 13 residues. The CDR3 DNA follows: TGTGCCAGCAGCATCGGACAAGCCTACGAGCAGTACTTC. Protein sequence: CASSIGQAYEQYF.

V and J are TRBV5-4 and TRBJ2-5; no clear D gene. The V gene lost 2 bases and the J gene lost 2 bases, with 13 bases spanning the gap. There are 15 residues in the CDR3. Germline V gives CDR1 SGHNT, CDR2 YYREEE (reference sequence). The CDR3 DNA sequence: TGTGCCAGCAGCTTTATGGCAGTTGATCAAGAGACCCAGTACTTC. It encodes CASSFMAVDQETQYF.

This rearrangement joins TRBV28 to TRBJ2-1; TRBD2 matches 15 bases. Germline V gene lookup returns CDR1 MDHEN and CDR2 SYDVKM. CDR3 length equals 17 residues. V shed 2 bases, J shed 7 bases, and the junction held 6 bases outside the gene matches. For the CDR3, the DNA is TGTGCCAGCAGTTTAGGAGGAGGACTAGCGGGGGGGAATGAGCAGTTCTTC. Its translation: CASSLGGGLAGGNEQFF.

This chain connects TRBV6-5 to TRBJ1-3, with D perhaps matching TRBD1 (5 bases). The CDR3 runs to 16 residues. CDR1 MNHEY and CDR2 SVGAGI come from the germline V gene. The V gene lost 4 bases and the J gene lost 0 bases, with 13 bases spanning the gap. Here the CDR3 DNA reads TGTGCCAGCAGTTCCCCGGGACGCTTCTCTGGAAACACCATATATTTT. This codes for CASSSPGRFSGNTIYF.

CDR3 nucleotides: TGTGCCAGTAGTATAGAGGAGGGAAGGTATGGCTACACCTTC. Translation: CASSIEEGRYGYTF. The rearrangement joins TRBV19 to TRBJ1-2, with D hard to call. Trimming shortened V by 0 bases and J by 5 bases, and 10 bases separated the two germline ends. The CDR3 spans 14 residues. Per germline, CDR1 LNHDA and CDR2 SQIVND (reference sequence).

The chain recombines TRBV5-4 with TRBJ1-1; D is uncertain. Deletions cut 1 base from V and 0 bases from J, with 10 bases between. This CDR3 spans 15 amino acids. CDR1 and CDR2 (germline): SGHNT, YYREEE (reference sequence). For the CDR3, the DNA is TGTGCCAGCAGCTTGAACATGGCGATGAACACTGAAGCTTTCTTT. Its protein product is CASSLNMAMNTEAFF. The variable domain in full, with the rest retrieved from reference TRBV5-4 and TRBJ1-1, is ETGVTQSPTHLIKTRGQQVTLRCSSQSGHNTVSWYQQALGQGPQFIFQYYREEENGRGNFPPRFSGLQFPNYSSELNVNALELDDSALYLCASSLNMAMNTEAFFGQGTRLTVV.

J is TRBJ1-4 and V is TRBV6-5, with D perhaps matching TRBD1 (6 bases). Germline CDR1 MNHEY, CDR2 SVGAGI. Trimming took 4 bases from V and 8 from J, leaving 17 bases between them. The CDR3 has 15 residues. For the CDR3, the DNA is TGTGCCAGCAGTTCCTCTACGGGGGCCGAGGAAAAACTGTTTTTT. Its translation: CASSSSTGAEEKLFF.

The gene calls are TRBV4-1 and TRBJ1-3, with 7 bases fitting TRBD1. CDR3 size: 17 residues. Germline CDR1 MGHRA, CDR2 YSYEKL. J lost 5 bases, V lost 1 base, and 11 bases had no gene match. The CDR3 spells CASSQGPRQGLRNTIYF. For the CDR3, the DNA is TGCGCCAGCAGCCAAGGGCCGCGACAGGGTCTGAGAAACACCATATATTTT.

This chain links TRBV19 with TRBJ2-5, with 8 positions matching TRBD2. Trimming at V came to 0 bases and at J to 6 bases, leaving 18 bases not matched to a gene. From germline, CDR1 is LNHDA and CDR2 SQIVND (reference sequence). The CDR3 loop spans 19 amino acids. The CDR3 sequence is CASSIDPPGSSGGLKTQYF. As DNA, the CDR3 is TGTGCCAGTAGTATAGACCCCCCAGGTAGTTCGGGGGGGCTAAAGACCCAGTACTTC. Complete variable domain (other parts from reference TRBV19 and TRBJ2-5): DGGITQSPKYLFRKEGQNVTLSCEQNLNHDAMYWYRQDPGQGLRLIYYSQIVNDFQKGDIAEGYSVSREKKESFPLTVTSAQKNPTAFYLCASSIDPPGSSGGLKTQYFGPGTRLLVL.